This T cell receptor (beta chain) was retrieved from a study of blood T cells in healthy people across ages. Germline V CDR1 and CDR2: MGHRA, YSYEKL. The CDR3 is 15 residues long. Each sample had at least 6 million PBMCs isolated. Study-wide findings and caveats: One million T cells yielded diversity estimates that were considered underestimates. Older individuals had lower TCR beta diversity per million T cells (the decline was roughly linear).

Turning to this clonotype: Antigen specificity is unknown. One junction end does not reproduce the germline sequence, and a read error may be involved.

Combining a sample-barcoded 5' primer with a J-beta primer mix, a second PCR ran for 7 to 11 cycles. A template-switch adaptor that had 12 random nucleotides put a tag on each cDNA molecule. TCRdb passed the 5' RACE reads through MiXCR, listing each CDR3 protein once. The table has 1.4 million to 1.5 million distinct CDR3 sequences, approximately 42% seen once. The V and J genes are TRBV4-1 and TRBJ1-2; no firm D call. The receptor comes from a woman aged 18-30 years in good health. Material: blood. The CDR3 DNA reads TGCGCCGGCAGCCAAGATCTGGCAACTAACTATGGCTACACCTTC. This translates into CAGSQDLATNYGYTF.